This entry is about one T cell receptor (beta chain). Antigen specificity is unknown. This CDR3 has 15 residues. V was clipped by 3 bases and J by 1 base, with 12 bases between them. Germline CDR1 and CDR2: LNHNV and YYDKDF (reference sequence). Sorting of CD4+ naive, central memory, regulatory and stem cell-like memory cells was performed via CD45RO/CCR7/CD25/CD127/CD95/CD27. Sequenced material consisted of expressed TCRB transcripts (all of the isolated RNA was reverse transcribed). Clones were sequenced by immunoSEQ multiplex PCR, and TCRdb holds only the in-frame ones, with some missing. The data contain about 410,000 clones, approximately 14% of them singletons. The entry originates in a study of beta chain features in type 1 diabetes. Study at large: There was similarity between patients and healthy donors in age, gender and cell yields.

Study outcomes and limitations: Whether HLA type affects TCRB rearrangement stayed undetermined in the present work.

Sequenced input: naive CD4+ T cells from blood. The receptor comes from a man under 40 in good health. The rearrangement uses TRBV15 and TRBJ1-1; D may be TRBD1 (6 bases). CDR3 amino acids: CATSRTGQRNTEAFF. The CDR3 DNA reads as TGTGCCACCAGCAGGACAGGACAGCGGAACACTGAAGCTTTCTTT.